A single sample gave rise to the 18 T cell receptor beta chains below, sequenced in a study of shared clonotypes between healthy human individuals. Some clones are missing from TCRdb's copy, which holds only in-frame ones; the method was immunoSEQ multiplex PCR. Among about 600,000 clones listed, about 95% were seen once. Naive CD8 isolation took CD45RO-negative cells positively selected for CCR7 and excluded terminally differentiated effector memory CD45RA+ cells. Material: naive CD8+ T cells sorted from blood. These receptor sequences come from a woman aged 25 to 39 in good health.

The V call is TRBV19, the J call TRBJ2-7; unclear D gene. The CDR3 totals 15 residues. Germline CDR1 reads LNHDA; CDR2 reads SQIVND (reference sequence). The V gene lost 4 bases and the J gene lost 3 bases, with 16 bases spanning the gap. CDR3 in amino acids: CASSRPGTASYEQYF. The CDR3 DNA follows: TGTGCCAGTAGTAGGCCGGGCACCGCTAGCTACGAGCAGTACTTC. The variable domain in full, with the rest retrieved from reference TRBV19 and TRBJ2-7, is DGGITQSPKYLFRKEGQNVTLSCEQNLNHDAMYWYRQDPGQGLRLIYYSQIVNDFQKGDIAEGYSVSREKKESFPLTVTSAQKNPTAFYLCASSRPGTASYEQYFGPGTRLTVT.

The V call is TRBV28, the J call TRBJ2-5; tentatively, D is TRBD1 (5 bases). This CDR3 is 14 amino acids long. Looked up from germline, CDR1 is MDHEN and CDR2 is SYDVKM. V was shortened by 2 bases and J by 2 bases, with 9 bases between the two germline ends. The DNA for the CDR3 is TGTGCCAGCAGTTTAATAGCAGGGCAAGAGACCCAGTACTTC. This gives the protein CASSLIAGQETQYF.

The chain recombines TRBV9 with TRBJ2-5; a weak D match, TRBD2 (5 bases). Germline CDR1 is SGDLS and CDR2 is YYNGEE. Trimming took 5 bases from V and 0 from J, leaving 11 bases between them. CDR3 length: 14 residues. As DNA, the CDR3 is TGTGCCAGCAGTCCTCCGGAGGACCAAGAGACCCAGTACTTC. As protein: CASSPPEDQETQYF.

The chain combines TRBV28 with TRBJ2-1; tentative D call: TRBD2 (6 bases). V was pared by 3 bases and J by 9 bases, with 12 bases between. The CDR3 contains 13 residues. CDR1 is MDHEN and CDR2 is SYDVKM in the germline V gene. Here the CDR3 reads CASSFRAGSEQFF. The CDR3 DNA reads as TGTGCCAGCAGTTTCCGGGCGGGAAGTGAGCAGTTCTTC.

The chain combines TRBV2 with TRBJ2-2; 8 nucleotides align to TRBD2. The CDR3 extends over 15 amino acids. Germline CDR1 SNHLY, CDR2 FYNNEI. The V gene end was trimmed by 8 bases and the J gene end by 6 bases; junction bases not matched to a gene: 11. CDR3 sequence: CASGSGRVGSGELFF. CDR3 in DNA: TGTGCCAGCGGGTCCGGGAGGGTAGGATCCGGGGAGCTGTTTTTT. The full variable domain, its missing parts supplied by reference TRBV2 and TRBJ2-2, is EPEVTQTPSHQVTQMGQEVILRCVPISNHLYFYWYRQILGQKVEFLVSFYNNEISEKSEIFDDQFSVERPDGSNFTLKIRSTKLEDSAMYFCASGSGRVGSGELFFGEGSRLTVL.

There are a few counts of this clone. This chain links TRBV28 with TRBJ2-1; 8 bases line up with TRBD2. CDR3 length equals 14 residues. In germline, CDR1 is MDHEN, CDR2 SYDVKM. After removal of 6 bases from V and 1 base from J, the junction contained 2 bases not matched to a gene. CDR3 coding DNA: TGTGCCAGCAGACAGCGGGAGTCCTACAATGAGCAGTTCTTC. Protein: CASRQRESYNEQFF.

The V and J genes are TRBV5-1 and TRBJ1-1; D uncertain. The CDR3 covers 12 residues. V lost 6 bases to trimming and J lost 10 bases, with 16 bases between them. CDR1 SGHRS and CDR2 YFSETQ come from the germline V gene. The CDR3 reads CASMSDRGTAFF. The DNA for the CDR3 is TGCGCCAGCATGTCAGACCGTGGCACAGCTTTCTTT.

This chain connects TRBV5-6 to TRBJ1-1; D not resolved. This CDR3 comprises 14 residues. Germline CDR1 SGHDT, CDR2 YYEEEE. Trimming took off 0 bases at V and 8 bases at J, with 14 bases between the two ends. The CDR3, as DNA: TGTGCCAGCAGCTTGGCGTATTCGGGCCGAGAAGCTTTCTTT. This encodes CASSLAYSGREAFF.

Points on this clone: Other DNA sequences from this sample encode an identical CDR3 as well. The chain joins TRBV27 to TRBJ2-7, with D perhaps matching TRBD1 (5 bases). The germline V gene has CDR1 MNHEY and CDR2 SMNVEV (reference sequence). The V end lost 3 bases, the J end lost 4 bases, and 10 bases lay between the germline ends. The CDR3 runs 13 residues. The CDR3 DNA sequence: TGTGCCAGCAGTTTTGGTCGGACATACGAGCAGTACTTC. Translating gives CASSFGRTYEQYF.

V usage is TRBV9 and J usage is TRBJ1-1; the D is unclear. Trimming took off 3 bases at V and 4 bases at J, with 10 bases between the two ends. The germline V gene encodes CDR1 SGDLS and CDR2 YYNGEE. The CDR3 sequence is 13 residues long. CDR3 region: CASSGVAGTEAFF. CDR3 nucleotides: TGTGCCAGCAGCGGAGTCGCGGGCACTGAAGCTTTCTTT.

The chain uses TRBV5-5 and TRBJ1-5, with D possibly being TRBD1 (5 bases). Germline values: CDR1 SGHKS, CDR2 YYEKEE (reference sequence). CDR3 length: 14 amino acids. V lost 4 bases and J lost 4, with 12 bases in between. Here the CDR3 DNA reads TGTGCCAGCAGCCGGGACTCAAGAAATCAGCCCCAGCATTTT. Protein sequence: CASSRDSRNQPQHF.

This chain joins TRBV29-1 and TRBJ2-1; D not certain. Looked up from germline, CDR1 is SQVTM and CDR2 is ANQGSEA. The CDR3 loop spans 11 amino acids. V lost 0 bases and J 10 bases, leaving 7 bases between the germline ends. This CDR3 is CSVEDWPEQFF. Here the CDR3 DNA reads TGCAGCGTTGAAGATTGGCCCGAGCAGTTCTTC.

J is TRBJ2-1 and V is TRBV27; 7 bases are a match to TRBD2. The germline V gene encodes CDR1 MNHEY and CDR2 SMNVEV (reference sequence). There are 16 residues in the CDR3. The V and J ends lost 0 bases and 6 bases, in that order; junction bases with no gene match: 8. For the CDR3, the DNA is TGTGCCAGCAGTTTATCGGCCGGGACTATTTTCAATGAGCAGTTCTTC. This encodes CASSLSAGTIFNEQFF.

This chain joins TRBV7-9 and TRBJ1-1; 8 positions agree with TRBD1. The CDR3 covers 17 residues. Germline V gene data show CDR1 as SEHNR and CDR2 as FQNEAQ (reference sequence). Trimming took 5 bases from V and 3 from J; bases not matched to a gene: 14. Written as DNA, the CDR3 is TGTGCCAGCAGCCCTAGTTTGACAGGGGTGGTGGACACTGAAGCTTTCTTT. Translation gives CASSPSLTGVVDTEAFF.

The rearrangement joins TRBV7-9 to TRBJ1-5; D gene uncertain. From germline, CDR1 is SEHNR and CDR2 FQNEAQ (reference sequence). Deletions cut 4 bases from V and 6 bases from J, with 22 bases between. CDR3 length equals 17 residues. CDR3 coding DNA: TGTGCCAGCAGCTCAGCTATGACCGACGCCCTGGGTCAGCCCCAGCATTTT. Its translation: CASSSAMTDALGQPQHF.

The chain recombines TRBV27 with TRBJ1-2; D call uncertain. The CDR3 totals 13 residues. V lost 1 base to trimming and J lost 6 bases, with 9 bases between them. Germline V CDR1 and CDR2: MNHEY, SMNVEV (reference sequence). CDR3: CASSLWAGNGYTF. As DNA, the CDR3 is TGTGCCAGCAGTTTATGGGCTGGGAATGGCTACACCTTC.

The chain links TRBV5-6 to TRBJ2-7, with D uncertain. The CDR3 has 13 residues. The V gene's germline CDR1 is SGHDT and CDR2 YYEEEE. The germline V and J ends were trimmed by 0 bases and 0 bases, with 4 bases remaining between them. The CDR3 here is CASSLVPSYEQYF. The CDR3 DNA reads TGTGCCAGCAGCTTGGTCCCCTCCTACGAGCAGTACTTC. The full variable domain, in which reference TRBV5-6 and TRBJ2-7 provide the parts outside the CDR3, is DAGVTQSPTHLIKTRGQQVTLRCSPKSGHDTVSWYQQALGQGPQFIFQYYEEEERQRGNFPDRFSGHQFPNYSSELNVNALLLGDSALYLCASSLVPSYEQYFGPGTRLTVT.

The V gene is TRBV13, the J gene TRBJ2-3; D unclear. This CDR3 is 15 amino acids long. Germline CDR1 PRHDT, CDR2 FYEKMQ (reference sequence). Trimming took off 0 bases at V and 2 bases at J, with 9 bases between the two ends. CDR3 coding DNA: TGTGCCAGCAGCTTAGGGTCGCCCCTCACAGATACGCAGTATTTT. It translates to CASSLGSPLTDTQYF.